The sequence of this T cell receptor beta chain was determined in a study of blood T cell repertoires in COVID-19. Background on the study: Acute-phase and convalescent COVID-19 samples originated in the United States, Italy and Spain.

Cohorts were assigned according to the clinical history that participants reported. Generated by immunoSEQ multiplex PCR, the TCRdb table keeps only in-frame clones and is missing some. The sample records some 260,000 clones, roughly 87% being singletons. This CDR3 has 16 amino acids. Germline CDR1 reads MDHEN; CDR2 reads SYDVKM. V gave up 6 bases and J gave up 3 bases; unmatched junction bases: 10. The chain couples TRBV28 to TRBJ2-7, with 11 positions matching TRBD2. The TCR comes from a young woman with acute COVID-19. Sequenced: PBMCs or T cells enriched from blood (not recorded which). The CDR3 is CASSNPSGRPHYEQYF. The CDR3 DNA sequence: TGTGCCAGCAGCAACCCTAGCGGGAGGCCCCACTACGAGCAGTACTTC. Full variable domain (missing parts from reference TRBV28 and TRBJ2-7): DVKVTQSSRYLVKRTGEKVFLECVQDMDHENMFWYRQDPGLGLRLIYFSYDVKMKEKGDIPEGYSVSREKKERFSLILESASTNQTSMYLCASSNPSGRPHYEQYFGPGTRLTVT.